One sample yielded the 16 T cell receptor beta chains listed below, sequenced in a study of blood T cell repertoires in COVID-19. Profiling relied on immunoSEQ multiplex PCR, and the TCRdb table lists in-frame clones only, not all of them. Of approximately 300,000 clones detected, roughly 86% appear once; the ten largest clones hold approximately 2.5%. Sequencing was done on a sample of PBMCs or T cells enriched from blood (not recorded which). The receptors were gathered from a woman in her late teens or twenties who had recovered from COVID-19.

This clone was found once. The rearrangement uses TRBV12-5 and TRBJ2-1; 8 positions agree with TRBD2. V lost 5 bases to trimming and J lost 14 bases; unmatched junction nucleotides: 11. CDR3 length equals 13 residues. Germline CDR1 and CDR2: LGHNT and FRNRAP. CDR3 residues: CASGPPGGVREFF. CDR3 in DNA: TGTGCTAGTGGTCCTCCGGGGGGGGTCCGTGAGTTCTTC. Full variable domain (remainder filled in from reference TRBV12-5 and TRBJ2-1): DARVTQTPRHKVTEMGQEVTMRCQPILGHNTVFWYRQTMMQGLELLAYFRNRAPLDDSGMPKDRFSAEMPDATLATLKIQPSEPRDSAVYFCASGPPGGVREFFGPGTRLTVL.

The V gene is TRBV6-1, the J gene TRBJ1-1; 10 bases line up with TRBD1. Germline V CDR1 and CDR2: MNHNS, SASEGT. With 2 bases clipped from V and 4 bases from J, the junction kept 13 bases outside the gene matches. The CDR3 sequence is 18 residues long. The CDR3 loop reads CASSEWGTGVLEITEAFF. The CDR3 DNA reads as TGTGCCAGCAGTGAATGGGGGACAGGGGTTCTCGAGATCACTGAAGCTTTCTTT.

This sequence joins TRBV11-2 and TRBJ2-1; TRBD2 agrees at 8 bases. The V gene's germline CDR1 is SGHAT and CDR2 FQNNGV. J gave up 6 bases and V 1 base, and 5 bases lay outside the gene matches. The CDR3 has 15 amino acids. CDR3 bases: TGTGCCAGCAGCTTAGGGACGGGAGGGTCCAATGAGCAGTTCTTC. The encoded protein is CASSLGTGGSNEQFF.

The CDR3 sequence is CSATRTEAFF. CDR3 in DNA: TGCAGTGCAACGCGGACTGAAGCTTTCTTT. This chain uses TRBV20-1 with TRBJ1-1; the D is unclear. Trimming took 6 bases from V and 5 from J, leaving 7 bases between them. CDR1 DFQATT and CDR2 SNEGSKA come from the germline V gene (reference sequence). CDR3 size: 10 residues.

This chain connects TRBV9 to TRBJ2-1; possible D gene TRBD1, 5 bases. The germline CDR1 and CDR2 sequences are SGDLS and YYNGEE. CDR3 length: 11 amino acids. V was shortened by 3 bases and J by 8 bases, with 6 bases between the two germline ends. This CDR3 reads CASSGGYEQFF. CDR3 DNA sequence: TGTGCCAGCAGCGGGGGCTATGAGCAGTTCTTC.

The chain links TRBV12-3 or TRBV12-4 to TRBJ2-5; no reliable D call. V gave up 6 bases and J gave up 0 bases, with 5 bases separating them. CDR3 size: 12 residues. The CDR3 DNA reads as TGTGCCAGCAGGCAGGACCAAGAGACCCAGTACTTC. Protein sequence: CASRQDQETQYF.

The CDR3 bases are TGTGCCTGGAGTGTTGACAGCATTTTTCATTCACCCCTCCACTTT. It translates to CAWSVDSIFHSPLHF. The chain recombines TRBV30 with TRBJ1-6, with TRBD1 as a possible D gene (5 bases). Trimming stripped 0 bases from V and 8 bases from J, with 14 bases between. The CDR3 length is 15 residues. The V gene's germline CDR1 is GTSNPN and CDR2 SVGIG (reference sequence).

The count of this clone is one. V and J are TRBV7-9 and TRBJ2-3; TRBD1 agrees at 7 bases. Germline CDR1 and CDR2: SEHNR and FQNEAQ (reference sequence). V was pared by 6 bases and J by 3 bases, with 12 bases of the junction left unmatched. The CDR3 spans 16 residues. Here the CDR3 DNA reads TGTGCCAGCAGTCGACCATGGGGACAGACTACAGATACGCAGTATTTT. The encoded protein is CASSRPWGQTTDTQYF.

This clone was observed a handful of times. V usage is TRBV30 and J usage is TRBJ2-3, with 10 bases aligning to TRBD2. Losses at the gene ends were 0 bases for V and 2 bases for J; bases not matched to a gene: 2. The germline V gene encodes CDR1 GTSNPN and CDR2 SVGIG (reference sequence). This CDR3 comprises 15 residues. CDR3 in DNA: TGTGCCTGGAGTGTAGGACTAGCGGACACAGATACGCAGTATTTT. Its translation: CAWSVGLADTDTQYF. Filled out from reference TRBV30 and TRBJ2-3, the complete variable domain reads SQTIHQWPATLVQPVGSPLSLECTVEGTSNPNLYWYRQAAGRGLQLLFYSVGIGQISSEVPQNLSASRPQDRQFILSSKKLLLSDSGFYLCAWSVGLADTDTQYFGPGTRLTVL.

The chain couples TRBV28 to TRBJ2-5, with 10 bases fitting TRBD2. Germline V gene sequence: CDR1 MDHEN, CDR2 SYDVKM. V trimming: 6 bases; J trimming: 5 bases; junction bases outside the gene matches: 12. There are 16 residues in the CDR3. Written as DNA, the CDR3 is TGTGCCAGCAGGGACGCTAGCGGGGGCCGGGGGGAGACCCAGTACTTC. This translates into CASRDASGGRGETQYF.

The chain joins TRBV28 to TRBJ1-6; tentative D call: TRBD1 (6 bases). The germline CDR1 and CDR2 sequences are MDHEN and SYDVKM. Trimming shortened V by 5 bases and J by 6 bases, and 14 bases separated the two germline ends. There are 15 residues in the CDR3. The chain's CDR3 is CASSETGFANSPLHF. DNA for the CDR3: TGTGCCAGCAGTGAAACAGGGTTTGCTAATTCACCCCTCCACTTT.

The gene calls are TRBV5-1 and TRBJ1-2; possible D gene TRBD1, 5 bases. Germline V gives CDR1 SGHRS, CDR2 YFSETQ. The CDR3 spans 15 residues. V lost 1 base and J 4 bases, leaving 14 bases between the germline ends. The CDR3 protein is CASSLSGGSTYGYTF. The CDR3 nucleotides read TGCGCCAGCAGCTTGAGTGGGGGGAGTACCTATGGCTACACCTTC. Full variable domain (rest looked up from reference TRBV5-1 and TRBJ1-2): KAGVTQTPRYLIKTRGQQVTLSCSPISGHRSVSWYQQTPGQGLQFLFEYFSETQRNKGNFPGRFSGRQFSNSRSEMNVSTLELGDSALYLCASSLSGGSTYGYTFGSGTRLTVV.

V and J are TRBV6-5 and TRBJ1-6, with 8 bases fitting TRBD1. Germline trimming cut 3 bases from V and 7 bases from J; bases unmatched to any gene: 5. CDR1 is MNHEY, CDR2 SVGAGI, per germline. The CDR3 contains 15 residues. CDR3 in amino acids: CASSYGQGQNSPLHF. CDR3 in DNA: TGTGCCAGCAGTTATGGACAGGGACAAAATTCACCCCTCCACTTT.

CDR3 sequence (DNA): TGTGCCAGCAGCTTAGGAGACAGGGACAAAAACATTCAGTACTTC. It is translated as CASSLGDRDKNIQYF. The chain is built from TRBV7-2 and TRBJ2-4; TRBD1 aligns across 7 bases. Germline V gene sequence: CDR1 SGHTA, CDR2 FQGNSA. With V trimmed by 1 base and J by 3 bases, 3 bases remained unmatched. This CDR3 has 15 amino acids.

The chain joins TRBV7-2 to TRBJ2-2, with 7 bases lining up with TRBD1. The CDR3 extends over 14 amino acids. From germline, CDR1 is SGHTA and CDR2 FQGNSA. V lost 9 bases, J lost 4 bases, and 8 bases stayed unmatched. The CDR3 DNA reads TGTGCCAGGACCGACAGGGATGGCACCGGGGAGCTGTTTTTT. Translation: CARTDRDGTGELFF.

The rearrangement joins TRBV6-5 to TRBJ1-5; 7 bases agree with TRBD1. Germline V gene sequence: CDR1 MNHEY, CDR2 SVGAGI. V was pared by 2 bases and J by 6 bases, with 1 base of the junction left unmatched. The CDR3 runs 13 residues. CDR3 sequence: CASSYRGPQPQHF. The DNA of the CDR3 is TGTGCCAGCAGTTACAGGGGGCCTCAGCCCCAGCATTTT.